The next 6 T cell receptor beta chains were all read from a single sample in a study of control samples from healthy donors and cancer patients. Libraries were prepared by immunoSEQ multiplex PCR; TCRdb keeps only in-frame clonotypes and omits some of them. This table has about 160,000 clones, under 96% appearing once. Sequencing was carried out using blood. The receptors derive from a woman under 40 in good health.

The chain recombines TRBV3-1 (or the pseudogene TRBV3-2) with TRBJ2-5; the match to TRBD1 covers 8 bases. This CDR3 has 13 residues. After removal of 5 bases from V and 3 bases from J, the junction contained 2 bases not matched to a gene. CDR1 and CDR2 (germline): LGHDT, YNNKEL (reference sequence). Here the CDR3 reads CASSTTGEETQYF. The DNA of the CDR3 is TGTGCCAGCAGCACGACAGGGGAAGAGACCCAGTACTTC.

J is TRBJ1-2 and V is TRBV27; D may be TRBD1 (6 bases). CDR1 is MNHEY, CDR2 SMNVEV, per germline (reference sequence). The CDR3 runs 15 residues. V was shortened by 5 bases and J by 2 bases, with 15 bases between the two germline ends. CDR3 bases: TGTGCCAGCAGTAAAGCCGGGACATCCAACTATGGCTACACCTTC. Protein product: CASSKAGTSNYGYTF.

The chain is built from TRBV6-5 and TRBJ1-1; weak D call: TRBD1 (6 bases). The length of the CDR3 is 13 residues. Trimming took off 7 bases at V and 3 bases at J, with 12 bases between the two ends. Germline CDR1 is MNHEY and CDR2 is SVGAGI. The CDR3 sequence: CASNTAGDTEAFF. Written as DNA, the CDR3 is TGTGCCAGCAACACGGCAGGGGACACTGAAGCTTTCTTT.

The chain uses TRBV6-5 and TRBJ1-1; 8 nucleotides line up with TRBD1. Per germline, CDR1 MNHEY and CDR2 SVGAGI. V was pared by 7 bases and J by 0 bases, with 4 bases of the junction left unmatched. The CDR3 totals 14 residues. CDR3 bases: TGTGCCAGCAAGACGGACAGGGTGAACACTGAAGCTTTCTTT. Its translation is CASKTDRVNTEAFF.

The chain joins TRBV4-2 to TRBJ1-3; D gene unclear. In germline, CDR1 is LGHNA, CDR2 YNFKEQ. Trimming took 1 base from V and 2 from J, leaving 6 bases between them. This CDR3 has 14 amino acids. CDR3 sequence: CASSQGAAGNTIYF. CDR3 nucleotides: TGTGCCAGCAGCCAAGGGGCAGCTGGAAACACCATATATTTT.

This clone came up once. This chain connects TRBV9 to TRBJ2-1; no reliable D call. The CDR3 sequence is 14 residues long. Germline CDR1 is SGDLS and CDR2 is YYNGEE. V shed 4 bases and J shed 9 bases, with 17 bases lying between them. CDR3 coding DNA: TGTGCCAGCAGCTCTTCTTCCTGGTCGGTTGAGCAGTTCTTC. Protein product: CASSSSSWSVEQFF.